A selection of T cell receptor beta chains follows, all from one sample in a study of T cells in Graves' hyperthyroidism and ophthalmopathy. TCRdb re-derived calls from the multiplex PCR reads in MiXCR, one entry per CDR3 protein. In the table there are about 610,000 distinct CDR3 sequences, around 15% of which are singletons. Source material: blood. The receptors shown here come from a woman between 40 and 50 years old with Graves' ophthalmopathy. Both conserved end residues are part of each CDR3. The D gene is left open where the match is weak. Some rows mark clone size as missing; the rest say once, few, many or name a class of expanded clone.

J: TRBJ1-6; V: TRBV3-1; size: many; D: -; CDR3: CASSQGGGDSPLHF; DNA: TGTGCCAGCAGCCAAGGGGGAGGGGATTCACCCCTCCACTTT
J: TRBJ1-2; V: TRBV2; size: -; D: -; CDR3: CASSVPRSNNYGYTF; DNA: TGTGCCAGCAGTGTTCCCAGGTCTAACAACTATGGCTACACCTTC
J: TRBJ2-3; V: TRBV11-2; size: many; D: -; CDR3: CASSLMGALSTDTQYF; DNA: TGTGCCAGCAGCTTAATGGGGGCCCTTAGCACAGATACGCAGTATTTT
J: TRBJ2-3; V: TRBV20-1; size: -; D: -; CDR3: CSALQLGRLDTQYF; DNA: TGCAGTGCTCTACAACTAGGGCGCCTAGATACGCAGTATTTT
J: TRBJ1-6; V: TRBV6-2/TRBV6-3; size: few; D: TRBD1; CDR3: CASSYSERTGGFSPLHF; DNA: TGTGCCAGCAGTTACTCGGAGCGGACAGGGGGCTTTTCACCCCTCCACTTT
J: TRBJ2-3; V: TRBV15; size: -; D: TRBD2; CDR3: CATSRTSGRARSTDTQYF; DNA: TGTGCCACCAGCAGGACTAGCGGGAGGGCCAGGAGCACAGATACGCAGTATTTT
J: TRBJ1-1; V: TRBV28; size: many; D: -; CDR3: CASSIQANTEAFF; DNA: TGTGCCAGCAGTATACAGGCAAACACTGAAGCTTTCTTT
J: TRBJ2-1; V: TRBV29-1; size: few; D: TRBD2; CDR3: CSVEGAGGSSYNEQFF; DNA: TGCAGCGTTGAGGGTGCGGGGGGGTCCTCCTACAATGAGCAGTTCTTC
J: TRBJ2-2; V: TRBV12-3/TRBV12-4; size: many; D: -; CDR3: CASSPADWAAGELFF; DNA: TGTGCCAGCAGCCCTGCAGACTGGGCCGCCGGGGAGCTGTTTTTT
J: TRBJ2-3; V: TRBV11-2; size: many; D: TRBD1; CDR3: CASRPAFPGQSTDTQYF; DNA: TGTGCCAGCAGACCCGCGTTCCCGGGACAGAGCACAGATACGCAGTATTTT
J: TRBJ2-7; V: TRBV2; size: many; D: -; CDR3: CASSVESEQYF; DNA: TGTGCCAGCAGTGTTGAGTCCGAGCAGTACTTC
J: TRBJ2-7; V: TRBV20-1; size: -; D: -; CDR3: CSANRVYEQYF; DNA: TGCAGTGCTAATCGGGTCTACGAGCAGTACTTC
J: TRBJ2-7; V: TRBV19; size: few; D: TRBD1; CDR3: CASSTRQGPYEQYF; DNA: TGTGCCAGTAGTACCCGACAGGGGCCCTACGAGCAGTACTTC
J: TRBJ1-2; V: TRBV3-1; size: -; D: -; CDR3: CASSQARGSYTF; DNA: TGTGCCAGCAGCCAAGCCCGAGGGAGCTACACCTTC
J: TRBJ1-2; V: TRBV29-1; size: -; D: -; CDR3: CSVEQGTYGYTF; DNA: TGCAGCGTTGAACAGGGAACCTATGGCTACACCTTC
J: TRBJ2-4; V: TRBV12-3/TRBV12-4; size: -; D: TRBD1; CDR3: CASREDRPIAKNIQYF; DNA: TGTGCCAGCAGAGAGGACAGGCCCATAGCCAAAAACATTCAGTACTTC
J: TRBJ2-5; V: TRBV7-9; size: few; D: -; CDR3: CASSLAQGGETQYF; DNA: TGTGCCAGCAGCTTAGCGCAAGGGGGGGAGACCCAGTACTTC
J: TRBJ1-1; V: TRBV20-1; size: many; D: -; CDR3: CSARGLNTEAFF; DNA: TGCAGTGCTAGAGGGTTGAACACTGAAGCTTTCTTT
J: TRBJ2-7; V: TRBV20-1; size: many; D: -; CDR3: CSASSSVPYEQYF; DNA: TGCAGTGCTAGTAGTTCAGTTCCCTACGAGCAGTACTTC
J: TRBJ2-1; V: TRBV29-1; size: few; D: -; CDR3: CSVVGGGGHEQFF; DNA: TGCAGCGTTGTCGGCGGAGGGGGGCATGAGCAGTTCTTC
J: TRBJ2-7; V: TRBV7-9; size: many; D: TRBD2; CDR3: CASSTPTSGNSYEQYF; DNA: TGTGCCAGCAGCACCCCCACTAGCGGAAACTCCTACGAGCAGTACTTC
J: TRBJ1-1; V: TRBV28; size: few; D: TRBD1; CDR3: CASSRGTENEAFF; DNA: TGTGCCAGCAGTAGGGGGACAGAAAATGAAGCTTTCTTT
J: TRBJ2-7; V: TRBV20-1; size: many; D: -; CDR3: CSARGGDVGGNEQYF; DNA: TGCAGTGCTAGAGGGGGGGATGTAGGGGGTAACGAGCAGTACTTC
J: TRBJ2-1; V: TRBV7-9; size: -; D: -; CDR3: CASSFPGDGGHNEQFF; DNA: TGTGCCAGCAGTTTTCCGGGGGACGGGGGCCACAATGAGCAGTTCTTC
J: TRBJ1-6; V: TRBV12-3/TRBV12-4; size: few; D: -; CDR3: CASSSTGRDSPLHF; DNA: TGTGCCAGCAGTTCGACAGGTAGAGACTCACCCCTCCACTTT
J: TRBJ1-4; V: TRBV7-9; size: few; D: TRBD1; CDR3: CASSFWLLGTGSEKLFF; DNA: TGTGCCAGCAGCTTTTGGTTGCTAGGGACAGGGAGCGAAAAACTGTTTTTT
J: TRBJ1-1; V: TRBV6-1; size: -; D: -; CDR3: CASTLTGTPSEAFF; DNA: TGTGCCAGCACCCTTACCGGGACCCCTTCTGAAGCTTTCTTT
J: TRBJ2-3; V: TRBV7-9; size: many; D: TRBD2; CDR3: CASSFPLAGGPLYTQYF; DNA: TGTGCCAGCAGCTTCCCCTTAGCGGGAGGGCCCTTGTATACGCAGTATTTT
J: TRBJ1-1; V: TRBV18; size: many; D: -; CDR3: CASSPGRAEGAFF; DNA: TGTGCCAGCTCACCGGGGCGGGCCGAGGGAGCTTTCTTT
J: TRBJ2-3; V: TRBV6-1; size: -; D: -; CDR3: CASSQEVLSGTQYF; DNA: TGTGCCAGCAGTCAAGAGGTCCTATCCGGTACGCAGTATTTT
J: TRBJ2-5; V: TRBV11-2; size: few; D: -; CDR3: CASSDQGGMYQETQYF; DNA: TGTGCCAGCAGCGACCAGGGCGGGATGTACCAAGAGACCCAGTACTTC
J: TRBJ1-2; V: TRBV7-9; size: many; D: TRBD1; CDR3: CASSPGTGADYGYTF; DNA: TGTGCCAGCAGCCCAGGGACAGGGGCGGATTATGGCTACACCTTC
J: TRBJ2-6; V: TRBV6-9; size: -; D: -; CDR3: CASSYQDSSGANVLTF; DNA: TGTGCCAGCAGTTACCAGGACAGTTCTGGGGCCAACGTCCTGACTTTC
J: TRBJ2-2; V: TRBV18; size: many; D: -; CDR3: CASGQIFEELFF; DNA: TGTGCCAGCGGACAGATTTTTGAGGAGCTGTTTTTT
J: TRBJ1-3; V: TRBV6-1; size: few; D: -; CDR3: CASNGLGAGNTIYF; DNA: TGTGCCAGCAACGGCCTTGGAGCGGGAAACACCATATATTTT
J: TRBJ2-7; V: TRBV20-1; size: many; D: -; CDR3: CSGGGAGSYEQYF; DNA: TGCAGCGGGGGAGGCGCGGGGTCCTACGAGCAGTACTTC
J: TRBJ1-4; V: TRBV28; size: many; D: TRBD1; CDR3: CASRRQGDVEKLFF; DNA: TGTGCCAGCAGAAGACAGGGGGATGTTGAAAAACTGTTTTTT
J: TRBJ2-1; V: TRBV20-1; size: -; D: -; CDR3: CSAISGYSGDEQFF; DNA: TGCAGTGCTATTTCGGGCTACTCAGGCGATGAGCAGTTCTTC
J: TRBJ2-1; V: TRBV20-1; size: many; D: TRBD2; CDR3: CSARDRKLADWYEQFF; DNA: TGCAGTGCTAGAGATCGGAAACTAGCGGACTGGTATGAGCAGTTCTTC
J: TRBJ2-1; V: TRBV4-1; size: -; D: TRBD2; CDR3: CASSQLAGGPFEQFF; DNA: TGCGCCAGCAGCCAACTAGCGGGAGGGCCCTTTGAGCAGTTCTTC
J: TRBJ2-5; V: TRBV7-8; size: -; D: -; CDR3: CASSFARLPETQYF; DNA: TGTGCCAGCAGCTTCGCGAGGTTACCAGAGACCCAGTACTTC
J: TRBJ2-2; V: TRBV7-2; size: -; D: TRBD2; CDR3: CASSLLGGAGELFF; DNA: TGTGCCAGCAGCCTACTCGGGGGGGCCGGGGAGCTGTTTTTT
J: TRBJ1-3; V: TRBV19; size: -; D: -; CDR3: CASTTDGVGNTIYF; DNA: TGTGCCAGTACCACCGACGGGGTCGGAAACACCATATATTTT
J: TRBJ1-2; V: TRBV10-3; size: many; D: -; CDR3: CAISDNTFYGGYTF; DNA: TGTGCCATCAGTGATAACACGTTCTATGGAGGCTACACCTTC
J: TRBJ2-6; V: TRBV12-3/TRBV12-4; size: few; D: TRBD1; CDR3: CASSLTLTGAGANVLTF; DNA: TGTGCCAGCAGTTTAACCTTAACAGGGGCTGGGGCCAACGTCCTGACTTTC
J: TRBJ2-3; V: TRBV5-1; size: many; D: -; CDR3: CASSPGQSGTDTQYF; DNA: TGCGCCAGCAGCCCTGGACAGAGTGGTACAGATACGCAGTATTTT
J: TRBJ2-1; V: TRBV7-9; size: many; D: TRBD2; CDR3: CASRWTSGDNEQFF; DNA: TGTGCCAGCCGCTGGACTAGCGGGGACAATGAGCAGTTCTTC